Each of the 24 T cell receptor beta chains below was sequenced from the same sample in a study of shared clonotypes between healthy human individuals. Data came from immunoSEQ multiplex PCR; TCRdb stores just in-frame clones and leaves some out. Altogether roughly 700,000 clones are present, around two thirds being singletons, with the ten largest covering 1.5% to 2%. Sequences were obtained from memory CD4+ T cells sorted from blood. Described subset: CD45RA-negative fraction. All receptors derive from a woman aged 25-40 years in good health.

This clone was counted a few times. The rearrangement links TRBV5-1 to TRBJ1-2, with a possible D match to TRBD1 (5 bases). CDR1 is SGHRS and CDR2 is YFSETQ in the germline V gene. The ends were cut back, 4 bases at V and 8 bases at J, with 21 bases in the middle. The CDR3 extends over 15 amino acids. The chain's CDR3 is CASSLSWAGLRGYTF. For the CDR3, the DNA is TGCGCCAGCAGCCTTTCGTGGGCAGGGTTGAGAGGCTACACCTTC.

CDR3 nucleotide sequence: TGTGCCAGCAGCCTAGCGGGAGGAGTGAAAGATACGCAGTATTTT. Its translation is CASSLAGGVKDTQYF. The rearrangement joins TRBV28 to TRBJ2-3; 11 bases map to TRBD2. Losses at the gene ends were 6 bases for V and 5 bases for J; bases not matched to a gene: 7. The CDR3 is made up of 15 amino acids. Germline loops: CDR1 MDHEN, CDR2 SYDVKM.

Of note for this clone: Other DNA sequences in this sample translate to the same CDR3. The chain has TRBV5-1 and TRBJ2-5; possibly TRBD1 for D (5 bases). Germline CDR1 SGHRS, CDR2 YFSETQ. This CDR3 contains 12 residues. V lost 1 base and J 5 bases, leaving 6 bases between the germline ends. The CDR3 DNA follows: TGCGCCAGCAGCTTGAGGGGCGAGACCCAGTACTTC. It yields the protein CASSLRGETQYF.

The CDR3 here is CASRRAGARETQYF. CDR3 nucleotides: TGTGCCAGTAGGCGAGCGGGAGCCCGGGAGACCCAGTACTTC. This rearrangement joins TRBV19 to TRBJ2-5; 8 nucleotides line up with TRBD2. Germline V lookup: CDR1 LNHDA, CDR2 SQIVND (reference sequence). The ends lost 6 bases at V and 5 bases at J; junction bases unmatched: 8. This CDR3 is built from 14 residues.

This clone was recorded only once. The gene calls are TRBV5-6 and TRBJ2-1; maybe TRBD2 (6 bases). Trimming cost V 6 bases and J 8 bases, with 18 bases left between them. The germline CDR1 and CDR2 sequences are SGHDT and YYEEEE. The CDR3 is made up of 14 amino acids. In DNA form, the CDR3 reads TGTGCCAGCACGAAAGGACTACTTAGAGATGAGCAGTTCTTC. Its translation is CASTKGLLRDEQFF.

There are a few counts of this clone. The chain uses TRBV28 and TRBJ2-2; the D gene could be TRBD1 or TRBD2 (5 bases each). Germline V gene lookup returns CDR1 MDHEN and CDR2 SYDVKM. The CDR3 is 15 residues long. V dropped 4 bases and J dropped 6 bases, with 15 bases sitting between them. Here the CDR3 DNA reads TGTGCCAGCAGTTCCCGAGGGGATGGGGCCGGGGAGCTGTTTTTT. It yields the protein CASSSRGDGAGELFF.

The V call is TRBV10-1, the J call TRBJ1-2; 8 nucleotides match TRBD1. Germline CDR1 WNHNN, CDR2 SYGVQD (reference sequence). Germline trimming cut 7 bases from V and 4 bases from J; bases unmatched to any gene: 14. CDR3 length equals 16 residues. The CDR3 loop is CASNPDRAVSSYGYTF. CDR3 nucleotides: TGCGCCAGCAACCCGGACAGGGCGGTTTCTAGCTATGGCTACACCTTC.

The V call is TRBV27, the J call TRBJ1-2; maybe TRBD1 (5 bases). The CDR3 runs to 15 residues. V was trimmed by 4 bases and J by 8 bases, leaving 20 bases between them. Germline assignment: CDR1 MNHEY and CDR2 SMNVEV (reference sequence). The CDR3 sequence is CASSSPGTGYRGYTF. The DNA of the CDR3 is TGTGCCAGCAGTTCCCCGGGGACCGGCTACAGAGGCTACACCTTC.

The V call is TRBV7-8, the J call TRBJ1-3; D gene uncertain. V lost 6 bases to trimming and J lost 0 bases, with 6 bases between them. The CDR3 length is 13 residues. The germline CDR1 and CDR2 sequences are SGHVS and FQNEAQ. The CDR3 bases are TGTGCCAGCAGAGCGTTCTCTGGAAACACCATATATTTT. Residues: CASRAFSGNTIYF.

This clone was detected only a few times. Other DNA sequences in this sample translate to the same CDR3. This rearrangement joins TRBV5-1 to TRBJ1-1, with no clear D. Per the germline V gene, CDR1 is SGHRS and CDR2 is YFSETQ. The CDR3 extends over 13 amino acids. V lost 0 bases, J lost 3 bases, and 6 bases lay in between. In DNA, the CDR3 is TGCGCCAGCAGCTTGGAGATAGACACTGAAGCTTTCTTT. Its protein is CASSLEIDTEAFF. Drawing the rest from reference TRBV5-1 and TRBJ1-1, the complete variable domain is KAGVTQTPRYLIKTRGQQVTLSCSPISGHRSVSWYQQTPGQGLQFLFEYFSETQRNKGNFPGRFSGRQFSNSRSEMNVSTLELGDSALYLCASSLEIDTEAFFGQGTRLTVV.

V usage is TRBV6-1 and J usage is TRBJ2-7, with D hard to call. CDR1 and CDR2 (germline): MNHNS, SASEGT. Deletions cut 7 bases from V and 0 bases from J, with 13 bases between. The CDR3 has 14 amino acids. CDR3: CASIDSFLSYEQYF. The CDR3 region has the DNA TGTGCCAGCATTGATTCCTTCCTCTCCTACGAGCAGTACTTC.

In the case of this clone: Other DNA sequences in this specimen translate into the identical CDR3. This chain links TRBV14 with TRBJ1-2; unclear D gene. The germline gives CDR1 SGHDN, CDR2 FVKESK. Between the trimmed V and J ends, which lost 1 base and 0 bases, there was a span of 3 bases. The CDR3 is 13 residues long. CDR3 sequence reads: CASSQGTNYGYTF. CDR3 DNA: TGTGCCAGCAGCCAAGGCACTAACTATGGCTACACCTTC.

The chain couples TRBV19 to TRBJ1-2; no firm D call. The germline V gene has CDR1 LNHDA and CDR2 SQIVND (reference sequence). This CDR3 has 13 residues. Trimming pared 2 bases from V and 4 bases from J, leaving 8 bases between. The CDR3, as DNA: TGTGCCAGTAGTATATCACTGACCTATGGCTACACCTTC. Residues: CASSISLTYGYTF.

This clone was detected a few times. This chain uses TRBV14 with TRBJ2-7; 8 positions match TRBD1. The J segment lost 6 bases and the V segment lost 4 bases, leaving 5 bases of the junction unmatched. The CDR3 spans 13 residues. Germline CDR1 and CDR2: SGHDN and FVKESK. CDR3 loop: CASSLGTGGEQYF. The CDR3 nucleotides read TGTGCCAGCAGCCTAGGGACAGGTGGCGAGCAGTACTTC.

This clone has a handful of counts. The rearrangement joins TRBV6-4 to TRBJ2-1, with D tentatively TRBD1 (5 bases). CDR3 length equals 13 residues. Germline-derived CDR1 and CDR2 are MRHNA and SNTAGT. The V gene lost 3 bases and the J gene lost 2 bases, with 5 bases spanning the gap. CDR3 in DNA: TGTGCCAGCAGTGAGGACACCTACAATGAGCAGTTCTTC. Its translation: CASSEDTYNEQFF.

The V call is TRBV27, the J call TRBJ2-2, with 9 bases aligning to TRBD1. Germline lookup yields CDR1 MNHEY and CDR2 SMNVEV (reference sequence). The CDR3 consists of 13 residues. J was trimmed by 8 bases and V by 7 bases; bases with no gene match: 5. The CDR3 DNA reads TGTGCCAGCAAGGGACAGGGATGGGGGGAGCTGTTTTTT. The encoded protein is CASKGQGWGELFF.

The V call is TRBV6-6, the J call TRBJ2-3, with D possibly TRBD2 on 5 matching bases. V dropped 3 bases and J dropped 2 bases, with 15 bases sitting between them. This CDR3 spans 16 amino acids. CDR1 is MNHNY and CDR2 is SVGAGI in the germline V gene (reference sequence). The CDR3 loop is CASSYRSSGVTDTQYF. CDR3 nucleotide sequence: TGTGCCAGCAGTTATCGGAGCAGCGGCGTCACAGATACGCAGTATTTT.

The count of this clone is one. This rearrangement joins TRBV19 to TRBJ2-5; 9 nucleotides align to TRBD2. Germline V gene sequence: CDR1 LNHDA, CDR2 SQIVND (reference sequence). The V and J ends lost 5 bases and 4 bases, in that order; junction bases with no gene match: 5. The CDR3 consists of 14 residues. The CDR3 DNA reads as TGTGCCAGTAGTCGTGCGGGAGGGATAGAGACCCAGTACTTC. This gives the protein CASSRAGGIETQYF.

The chain couples TRBV5-4 to TRBJ2-3; D may match TRBD1 or TRBD2 (6 bases each). There are 13 residues in the CDR3. Trimming left V 7 bases short and J 3 bases short, with 12 bases between. CDR1 SGHNT and CDR2 YYREEE come from the germline V gene (reference sequence). This CDR3 is CASGGRETDTQYF. The CDR3 DNA reads as TGTGCCAGCGGGGGGCGGGAAACAGATACGCAGTATTTT.

V usage is TRBV11-1 and J usage is TRBJ2-1; D may be TRBD2 (7 bases). CDR1 and CDR2 from the germline V gene are SGHAT and FQDESV (reference sequence). The CDR3 spans 15 residues. With 5 bases removed from V and 9 bases from J, the gap between germline ends came to 20 bases. This CDR3 is CASSPRVGGASEQFF. The CDR3 DNA follows: TGTGCCAGCAGCCCTCGCGTGGGGGGGGCGAGTGAGCAGTTCTTC.

This clone was detected a few times. The rearrangement links TRBV25-1 to TRBJ2-5; 7 nucleotides align to TRBD2. The J call may be wrong; the DNA end is better matched by TRBJ2-7. The CDR3 contains 16 residues. Germline loops: CDR1 MGHDK, CDR2 SYGVNS. In DNA form, the CDR3 reads TGTGCCAGCAGTGGGGGGAGGGACGATCGTGGCTACGAGCAGTACTTC. Amino acid sequence: CASSGGRDDRGYEQYF.

The J gene is TRBJ2-5, the V gene TRBV28, with 8 bases matching TRBD2. V gave up 4 bases and J gave up 1 base; unmatched junction bases: 8. The CDR3 has 16 amino acids. Germline lookup yields CDR1 MDHEN and CDR2 SYDVKM. The CDR3 reads CASSSQGGGTQETQYF. The CDR3 coding sequence is TGTGCCAGCAGTTCCCAGGGCGGGGGGACCCAAGAGACCCAGTACTTC.

This clone was observed a few times. The J gene is TRBJ2-7, the V gene TRBV6-1, with 13 bases identical to TRBD2. CDR3 length: 14 residues. The trim removed 6 bases at V and 4 bases at J, leaving 3 bases unmatched. Germline CDR1 reads MNHNS; CDR2 reads SASEGT. Here the CDR3 reads CASSRGLAGYEQYF. In DNA, the CDR3 is TGTGCCAGCAGCAGGGGACTAGCGGGGTACGAGCAGTACTTC.

The chain links TRBV10-2 to TRBJ2-7; TRBD2 agrees at 11 bases. Losses at the gene ends were 3 bases for V and 3 bases for J; bases not matched to a gene: 4. The CDR3 runs to 15 residues. The germline V gene encodes CDR1 WSHSY and CDR2 SAAADI. CDR3 nucleotide sequence: TGCGCCAGCAGTGATGGGACTAGCGGACTCTACGAGCAGTACTTC. This codes for CASSDGTSGLYEQYF.